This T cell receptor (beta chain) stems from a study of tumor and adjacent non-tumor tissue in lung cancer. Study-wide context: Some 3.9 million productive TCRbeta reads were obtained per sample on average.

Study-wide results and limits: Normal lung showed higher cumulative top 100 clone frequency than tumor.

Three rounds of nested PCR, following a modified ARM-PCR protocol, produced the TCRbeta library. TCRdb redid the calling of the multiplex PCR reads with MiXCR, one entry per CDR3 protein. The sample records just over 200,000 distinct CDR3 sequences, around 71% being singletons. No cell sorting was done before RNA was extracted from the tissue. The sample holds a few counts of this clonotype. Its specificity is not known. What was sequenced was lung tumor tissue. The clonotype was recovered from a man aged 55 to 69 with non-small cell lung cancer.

The CDR3 region has the DNA TGTGCCAGCAGTACGACAGGGGGCGGAGGAAACACCATATATTTT. It specifies CASSTTGGGGNTIYF. The chain couples TRBV6-1 to TRBJ1-3; 10 nucleotides align to TRBD1. V was clipped by 5 bases and J by 4 bases; unmatched bases: 5. CDR1 is MNHNS, CDR2 SASEGT, per germline. This CDR3 comprises 15 residues.